The 10 T cell receptor beta chains in this list originate from one sample, sequenced in a study of neurological immune-mediated disorders. MiXCR, applied by TCRdb to the 5' RACE reads, yields one record per CDR3 protein. Here the sample spans about 74,000 distinct CDR3 sequences, 4% to 6% being singletons. Specimen: PBMCs. All receptors derive from a man in his late teens or twenties with multiple sclerosis.

Many counts were recorded for this clonotype. V and J are TRBV20-1 and TRBJ1-5; D might be TRBD1 (6 bases). The CDR3 totals 16 residues. CDR1 is DFQATT, CDR2 SNEGSKA, per germline (reference sequence). Trimming took off 3 bases at V and 7 bases at J, with 22 bases between the two ends. In DNA, the CDR3 is TGCAGTGCTAGTGCGGATGTTGGGGGGCGTCGACAGCCCCAGCATTTT. Translation: CSASADVGGRRQPQHF.

This clonotype has at least ten counts. The chain uses TRBV28 and TRBJ1-5; D unclear. From germline, CDR1 is MDHEN and CDR2 SYDVKM. The CDR3 is 19 amino acids. V lost 5 bases, J lost 0 bases, and 23 bases lay in between. The CDR3 reads CASSPRRGTNNYSNQPQHF. CDR3 bases: TGTGCCAGCAGTCCACGCCGGGGTACGAATAACTATAGCAATCAGCCCCAGCATTTT.

This clonotype was observed at least ten times. V and J are TRBV5-8 and TRBJ1-5, with D maybe TRBD1 (5 bases). The ends were cut back, 0 bases at V and 5 bases at J, with 18 bases in the middle. CDR1 is SGHTS and CDR2 is YDEGEE in the germline V gene. The CDR3 loop spans 17 amino acids. This CDR3 reads CASSLEIGSGTHQPQHF. DNA of the CDR3: TGTGCCAGCAGCTTGGAAATTGGGTCGGGGACCCATCAGCCCCAGCATTTT. Based on the CDR3 plus reference TRBV5-8 and TRBJ1-5, the full variable domain is EAGVTQSPTHLIKTRGQQATLRCSPISGHTSVYWYQQALGLGLQFLLWYDEGEERNRGNFPPRFSGRQFPNYSSELNVNALELEDSALYLCASSLEIGSGTHQPQHFGDGTRLSIL.

There are many counts of this clonotype. J is TRBJ1-1 and V is TRBV3-1; weak D call: TRBD1 (5 bases). Germline V gene data show CDR1 as LGHDT and CDR2 as YNNKEL (reference sequence). V was shortened by 0 bases and J by 1 base, with 9 bases between the two germline ends. The CDR3 runs 15 residues. CDR3 amino acids: CASSQEGGWNTEAFF. CDR3 bases: TGTGCCAGCAGCCAAGAGGGGGGGTGGAACACTGAAGCTTTCTTT.

This clonotype was counted at least ten times. The chain is built from TRBV29-1 and TRBJ1-1; weak D call: TRBD1 (6 bases). This CDR3 has 16 residues. The germline gives CDR1 SQVTM, CDR2 ANQGSEA. V gave up 5 bases and J gave up 2 bases, with 21 bases separating them. This chain's CDR3 is CSVITRTGYPNTEAFF. CDR3 nucleotides: TGCAGCGTTATAACTCGTACAGGGTACCCTAACACTGAAGCTTTCTTT.

This clonotype appeared many times. J is TRBJ1-6 and V is TRBV5-8; weak D call: TRBD1 (5 bases). The CDR3 is 14 residues long. The ends were cut back, 0 bases at V and 7 bases at J, with 8 bases in the middle. Germline-derived CDR1 and CDR2 are SGHTS and YDEGEE. CDR3 nucleotide sequence: TGTGCCAGCAGCTTGGTGGCAGGGAATTCACCCCTCCACTTT. As protein: CASSLVAGNSPLHF.

The table lists this clonotype with many counts. The V and J genes are TRBV6-6 and TRBJ1-2; no clear D gene. Germline V lookup: CDR1 MNHNY, CDR2 SVGAGI (reference sequence). The CDR3 sequence is 11 residues long. Trimming took off 6 bases at V and 4 bases at J, with 6 bases between the two ends. The CDR3 spells CASSDSYGYTF. CDR3 coding DNA: TGTGCCAGCAGCGACTCCTATGGCTACACCTTC.

On this clonotype itself: One junction end disagrees with the germline gene, perhaps due to a read error. The rearrangement joins TRBV7-7 to TRBJ2-5; unclear D gene. The germline CDR1 and CDR2 sequences are SSHAT and FNYEAQ (reference sequence). The CDR3 spans 13 residues. In DNA form, the CDR3 reads TGTGCTAGCAGCTTATCGTTGGCGGAGACCCAGTACTTC. Its translation: CASSLSLAETQYF.

Of note for this clonotype: The germline gene is not matched at one end of the junction; a read error may be the cause. The gene calls are TRBV28 and TRBJ2-6, with TRBD1 identical over 8 bases. The germline gives CDR1 MDHEN, CDR2 SYDVKM. This CDR3 has 17 amino acids. The CDR3 protein is CASSRDRRFSGAKVLTF. The CDR3 DNA is TGTGCCAGCAGCCGGGACAGGAGATTCTCTGGGGCCAAAGTCCTGACTTTC.

This chain links TRBV18 with TRBJ1-4, with TRBD1 identical over 8 bases. V lost 1 base and J lost 0; bases outside the gene matches: 4. The germline CDR1 and CDR2 sequences are KGHSH and LQKENI. The CDR3 covers 17 residues. For the CDR3, the DNA is TGTGCCAGCTCACCACGGTCAGGGGGCACAACTAATGAAAAACTGTTTTTT. It encodes CASSPRSGGTTNEKLFF.